This T cell receptor (beta chain) was identified in a study of human T cells and chemical hapten exposure. About the study: On about 2 cm by about 2 cm of upper inner arm skin, sensitization was performed with 2% DPC. Whole-study findings and limits: Relative to control repertoires, expanded TCRs gave rise to significantly more large CDR3 similarity clusters.

About this clonotype: Antigen unknown.

V shed 4 bases and J shed 8 bases, with 11 bases lying between them. The CDR3 contains 12 residues. The germline V gene encodes CDR1 SGHVS and CDR2 FNYEAQ. MiXCR, applied by TCRdb to the RACE reads, yields one record per CDR3 protein. The sample lists around 380,000 distinct CDR3 sequences, 4% to 5.5% occurring once. Described time point: patch test 1, 2 weeks after DPC sensitization. Indicated treatment: therapeutic diphenylcyclopropenone sensitization with weekly scalp DPC. The total RNA was obtained from whole blood that was not fractionated. The chain links TRBV7-6 to TRBJ1-1; TRBD1 is a possible D gene (5 bases). The sequence came from a woman in her 50s with alopecia areata. Some clones in this sample may be carry-over from other donors' samples. The sequences come from whole blood, collected in connection with sensitization to the hapten diphenylcyclopropenone (DPC). The CDR3 here is CASSSDTSEAFF. DNA of the CDR3: TGTGCCAGCAGCTCGGACACATCAGAAGCTTTCTTT.